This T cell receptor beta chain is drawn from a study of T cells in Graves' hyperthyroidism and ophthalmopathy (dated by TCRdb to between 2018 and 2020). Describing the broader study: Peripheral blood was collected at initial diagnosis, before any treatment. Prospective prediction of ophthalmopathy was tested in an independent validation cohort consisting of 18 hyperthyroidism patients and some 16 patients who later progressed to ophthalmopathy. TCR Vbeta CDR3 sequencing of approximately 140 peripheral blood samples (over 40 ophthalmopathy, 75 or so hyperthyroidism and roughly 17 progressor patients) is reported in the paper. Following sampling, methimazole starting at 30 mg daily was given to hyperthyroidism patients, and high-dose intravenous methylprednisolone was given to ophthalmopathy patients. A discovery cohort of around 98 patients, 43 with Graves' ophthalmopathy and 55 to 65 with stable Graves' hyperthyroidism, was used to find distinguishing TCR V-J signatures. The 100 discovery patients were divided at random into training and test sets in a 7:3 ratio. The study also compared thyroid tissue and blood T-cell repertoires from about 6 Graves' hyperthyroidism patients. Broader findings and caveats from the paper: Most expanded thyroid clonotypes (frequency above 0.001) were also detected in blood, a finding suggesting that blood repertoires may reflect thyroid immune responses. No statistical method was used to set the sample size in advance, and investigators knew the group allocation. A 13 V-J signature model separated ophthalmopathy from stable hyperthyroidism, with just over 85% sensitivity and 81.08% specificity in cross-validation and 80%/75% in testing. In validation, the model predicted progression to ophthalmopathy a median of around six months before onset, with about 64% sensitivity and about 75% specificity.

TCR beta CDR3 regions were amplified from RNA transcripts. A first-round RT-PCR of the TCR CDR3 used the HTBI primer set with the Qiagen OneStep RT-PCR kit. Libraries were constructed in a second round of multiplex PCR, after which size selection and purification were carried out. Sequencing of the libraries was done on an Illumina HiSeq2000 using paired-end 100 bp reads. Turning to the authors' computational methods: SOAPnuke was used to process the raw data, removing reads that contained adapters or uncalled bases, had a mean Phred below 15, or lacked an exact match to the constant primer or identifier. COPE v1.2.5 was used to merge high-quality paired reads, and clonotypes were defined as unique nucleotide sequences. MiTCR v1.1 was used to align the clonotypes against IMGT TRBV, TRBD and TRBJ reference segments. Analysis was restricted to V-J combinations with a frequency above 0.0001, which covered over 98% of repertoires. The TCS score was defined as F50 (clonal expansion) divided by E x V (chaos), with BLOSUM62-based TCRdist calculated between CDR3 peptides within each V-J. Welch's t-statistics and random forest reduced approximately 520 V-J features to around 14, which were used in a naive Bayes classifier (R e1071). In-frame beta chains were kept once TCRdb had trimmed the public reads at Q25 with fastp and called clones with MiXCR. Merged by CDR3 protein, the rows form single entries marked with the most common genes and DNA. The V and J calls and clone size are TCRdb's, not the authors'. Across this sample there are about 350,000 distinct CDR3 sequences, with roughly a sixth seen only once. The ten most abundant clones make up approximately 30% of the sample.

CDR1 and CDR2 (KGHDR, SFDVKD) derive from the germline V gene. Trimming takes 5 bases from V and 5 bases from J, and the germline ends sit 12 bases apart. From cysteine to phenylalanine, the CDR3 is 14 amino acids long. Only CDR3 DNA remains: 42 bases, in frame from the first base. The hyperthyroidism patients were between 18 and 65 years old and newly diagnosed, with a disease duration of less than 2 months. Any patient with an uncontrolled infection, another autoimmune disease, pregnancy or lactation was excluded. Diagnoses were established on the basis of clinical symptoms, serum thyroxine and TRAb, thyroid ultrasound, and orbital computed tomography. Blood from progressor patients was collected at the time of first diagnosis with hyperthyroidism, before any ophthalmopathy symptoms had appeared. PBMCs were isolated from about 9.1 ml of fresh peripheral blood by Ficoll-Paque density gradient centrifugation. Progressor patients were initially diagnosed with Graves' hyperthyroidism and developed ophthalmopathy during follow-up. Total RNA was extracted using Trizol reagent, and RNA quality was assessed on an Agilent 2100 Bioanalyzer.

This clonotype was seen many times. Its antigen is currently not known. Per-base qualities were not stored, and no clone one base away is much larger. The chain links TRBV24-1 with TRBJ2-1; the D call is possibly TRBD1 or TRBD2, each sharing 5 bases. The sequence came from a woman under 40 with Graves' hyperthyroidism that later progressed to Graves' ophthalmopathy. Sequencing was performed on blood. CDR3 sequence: CATSGNWDDNEQFF. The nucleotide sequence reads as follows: TGTGCCACCAGTGGCAACTGGGACGACAATGAGCAGTTCTTC.